The 11 T cell receptor beta chains presented below share a single source sample, sequenced in a study of OX40 agonist ivuxolimab in advanced cancers. Assay: immunoSEQ multiplex PCR; the TCRdb copy retains only in-frame clones and omits some. The sample holds about 50,000 clones, around nine tenths seen once. This specimen was CD4+ or CD8+ T cells sorted from blood, taken in a trial of the OX40 agonist ivuxolimab. Receptors originate from an adult with an advanced solid tumor such as melanoma, head and neck, liver or kidney cancer.

The chain employs TRBV5-1 and TRBJ2-5; no clear D. There are 14 residues in the CDR3. CDR1 and CDR2 (germline): SGHRS, YFSETQ. Deletions cut 4 bases from V and 2 bases from J, with 12 bases between. Here the CDR3 reads CASSRNGAQETQYF. CDR3 coding DNA: TGCGCCAGCAGCCGGAATGGCGCACAAGAGACCCAGTACTTC.

V gene TRBV15 combines with J gene TRBJ2-1; weak D call: TRBD2 (5 bases). V dropped 8 bases and J dropped 0 bases, with 11 bases sitting between them. Germline CDR1 and CDR2: LNHNV and YYDKDF (reference sequence). The CDR3 loop spans 14 amino acids. Here the CDR3 reads CATRLGSSYNEQFF. In nucleotides, the CDR3 is TGTGCCACCCGCTTGGGGAGCTCCTACAATGAGCAGTTCTTC.

This clone was picked up one time. This chain links TRBV18 with TRBJ2-6; a possible D gene is TRBD2 (5 bases). With 3 bases removed from V and 1 base from J, the gap between germline ends came to 7 bases. The CDR3 contains 15 residues. Germline CDR1 and CDR2: KGHSH and LQKENI. CDR3 sequence (DNA): TGTGCCAGCTCACCGAGGGATTCTGGGGCCAACGTCCTGACTTTC. Its translation is CASSPRDSGANVLTF.

The rearrangement joins TRBV5-1 to TRBJ2-3; D gene uncertain. Germline lookup yields CDR1 SGHRS and CDR2 YFSETQ. The V gene lost 4 bases and the J gene lost 0 bases, with 9 bases spanning the gap. There are 14 residues in the CDR3. CDR3 sequence: CASSVSASTDTQYF. CDR3 in DNA: TGCGCCAGCAGCGTGTCGGCTAGCACAGATACGCAGTATTTT.

The chain combines TRBV2 with TRBJ2-3; D might be TRBD2 (5 bases). The ends were cut back, 11 bases at V and 2 bases at J, with 17 bases in the middle. Per the germline V gene, CDR1 is SNHLY and CDR2 is FYNNEI. The CDR3 sequence is 14 residues long. The CDR3 here is CAAQEGRFTDTQYF. The CDR3 DNA follows: TGTGCCGCCCAAGAAGGGAGATTCACAGATACGCAGTATTTT.

The CDR3 loop reads CASSPSGQVNKRAFF. CDR3 in DNA: TGTGCCAGCAGCCCCTCCGGACAGGTCAATAAACGGGCTTTCTTT. This sequence joins TRBV11-3 and TRBJ1-1, with 7 bases fitting TRBD1. Germline CDR1 is SGHNT and CDR2 is YENEEA. The CDR3 loop spans 15 amino acids. Germline trimming cut 5 bases from V and 11 bases from J; bases unmatched to any gene: 17.

The chain links TRBV7-8 to TRBJ2-3; possibly TRBD2 for D (5 bases). V shed 5 bases and J shed 2 bases, with 14 bases lying between them. The CDR3 sequence is 15 residues long. In germline, CDR1 is SGHVS, CDR2 FQNEAQ. The DNA for the CDR3 is TGTGCCAGCAGCCATAGAAATCTAGCCACAGATACGCAGTATTTT. This translates into CASSHRNLATDTQYF.

Only a few counts were recorded for this clone. This chain uses TRBV30 with TRBJ1-1; D is undetermined. The germline V and J ends were trimmed by 2 bases and 3 bases, with 10 bases remaining between them. The CDR3 is 13 amino acids. Looked up from germline, CDR1 is GTSNPN and CDR2 is SVGIG (reference sequence). The DNA of the CDR3 is TGTGCCTGGAGTAGGCAGGTGGACACTGAAGCTTTCTTT. It specifies CAWSRQVDTEAFF. Full variable domain (rest looked up from reference TRBV30 and TRBJ1-1): SQTIHQWPATLVQPVGSPLSLECTVEGTSNPNLYWYRQAAGRGLQLLFYSVGIGQISSEVPQNLSASRPQDRQFILSSKKLLLSDSGFYLCAWSRQVDTEAFFGQGTRLTVV.

The J gene is TRBJ2-7, the V gene TRBV11-2; the match to TRBD1 covers 9 bases. Germline V gene sequence: CDR1 SGHAT, CDR2 FQNNGV. V dropped 0 bases and J dropped 3; count of bases not matched to a gene: 12. The CDR3 loop spans 18 amino acids. CDR3 nucleotides: TGTGCCAGCAGCTTAGATCTAAGCTTGGGACAGGGATTCTACGAGCAGTACTTC. Protein: CASSLDLSLGQGFYEQYF.

This chain links TRBV5-1 with TRBJ2-2, with D maybe TRBD2 (5 bases). Trimming took 3 bases from V and 4 from J, leaving 10 bases between them. The V gene's germline CDR1 is SGHRS and CDR2 YFSETQ. The CDR3 runs 14 residues. The DNA for the CDR3 is TGCGCCAGCAGCTGGACTGCATCCACCGGGGAGCTGTTTTTT. It encodes CASSWTASTGELFF. Based on the CDR3 plus reference TRBV5-1 and TRBJ2-2, the full variable domain is KAGVTQTPRYLIKTRGQQVTLSCSPISGHRSVSWYQQTPGQGLQFLFEYFSETQRNKGNFPGRFSGRQFSNSRSEMNVSTLELGDSALYLCASSWTASTGELFFGEGSRLTVL.

This chain uses TRBV6-1 with TRBJ2-1; D unclear. The CDR3 covers 11 residues. V lost 5 bases and J lost 7, with 6 bases in between. Germline CDR1 reads MNHNS; CDR2 reads SASEGT. The CDR3 sequence is CASSYLNEQFF. The CDR3 DNA sequence: TGTGCCAGCAGTTATTTGAATGAGCAGTTCTTC.